Listed below are T cell receptor beta chains from one sample, sequenced in a study of cytomegalovirus exposure and HLA in healthy donors. TCRdb's copy holds only in-frame clones and misses some; the assay was immunoSEQ multiplex PCR. The sample lists about 200,000 clones, approximately 78% occurring once. Sequenced: PBMCs. The receptors derive from a woman in her twenties or thirties in good health and CMV-seronegative. Both conserved end residues are trimmed from each CDR3.

length: 8; J: TRBJ1-1; V: TRBV6-1; CDR3: ASSLLEAF
length: 13; J: TRBJ1-4; V: TRBV13; CDR3: ASSLQGFGNEKLF
length: 13; J: TRBJ1-1; V: TRBV5-1; CDR3: ASRPGDVLNTEAF
length: 11; J: TRBJ2-3; V: TRBV27; CDR3: ASSPTGGDTQY
length: 13; J: TRBJ1-1; V: TRBV7-8; CDR3: ASSPRQGGDTEAF
length: 12; J: TRBJ1-4; V: TRBV2; CDR3: ASKPHRDNEKLF
length: 13; J: TRBJ2-7; V: TRBV5-4; CDR3: ASSPVGTGGYEQY
length: 14; J: TRBJ2-7; V: TRBV7-2; CDR3: ASSVGLAGGTGEQY
length: 15; J: TRBJ2-7; V: TRBV7-2; CDR3: ASSPYLFRDRASEQY
length: 14; J: TRBJ1-5; V: TRBV30; CDR3: AWSVPGRVGNQPQH
length: 12; J: TRBJ2-7; V: TRBV27; CDR3: ASTQGHPPYEQY
length: 11; J: TRBJ1-2; V: TRBV6-5; CDR3: ASSRSGSYGYT
length: 12; J: TRBJ1-3; V: TRBV19; CDR3: ASSIQGPGNTIY
length: 11; J: TRBJ1-1; V: TRBV10-2; CDR3: ASREQLNTEAF
length: 15; J: TRBJ2-1; V: TRBV5-1; CDR3: ASSLGPGTGGNYEQF
length: 12; J: TRBJ2-7; V: TRBV29-1; CDR3: SVPKGAGTYEQY
length: 12; J: TRBJ2-3; V: TRBV30; CDR3: AWRVFRGRDTQY
length: 13; J: TRBJ2-2; V: TRBV5-6; CDR3: ASSLRGAQTGELF
length: 14; J: TRBJ1-2; V: TRBV27; CDR3: ASSFAGTPPNYGYT
length: 13; J: TRBJ2-7; V: TRBV6-1; CDR3: ASNSLQGASYEQY
length: 15; J: TRBJ2-3; V: TRBV5-1; CDR3: ASRREGVGGVPDTQY
length: 11; J: TRBJ2-5; V: TRBV11-3; CDR3: ASSSSGLETQY
length: 9; J: TRBJ2-1; V: TRBV18; CDR3: ASSPENEQF
length: 13; J: TRBJ2-3; V: TRBV5-6; CDR3: ASSSDRGATDTQY
length: 13; J: TRBJ2-2; V: TRBV18; CDR3: ASSSTGANTGELF
length: 12; J: TRBJ2-1; V: TRBV27; CDR3: ASSLGLGYNEQF
length: 16; J: TRBJ2-3; V: TRBV5-1; CDR3: ASSPARLAEQGTDTQY
length: 12; J: TRBJ2-3; V: TRBV2; CDR3: ASARLAGGDTQY
length: 11; J: TRBJ1-2; V: TRBV15; CDR3: ATSRNRNYGYT
length: 15; J: TRBJ2-3; V: TRBV27; CDR3: ASRERGGPLSTDTQY
length: 13; J: TRBJ2-1; V: TRBV18; CDR3: ASAPGTSGRNEQF
length: 13; J: TRBJ1-3; V: TRBV19; CDR3: ASSISRVAGNTIY
length: 13; J: TRBJ2-5; V: TRBV11-3; CDR3: ASSYGLGRGETQY
length: 11; J: TRBJ2-1; V: TRBV7-9; CDR3: ASSLTGVNEQF
length: 14; J: TRBJ1-5; V: TRBV18; CDR3: ASSSPGTSSNQPQH
length: 10; J: TRBJ2-1; V: TRBV7-8; CDR3: ASSPRGVEQF
length: 14; J: TRBJ2-3; V: TRBV9; CDR3: ASSVAGTVITDTQY
length: 14; J: TRBJ1-2; V: TRBV6-5; CDR3: ASSYDDRSFNYGYT
length: 12; J: TRBJ2-5; V: TRBV2; CDR3: ASRRKEGLETQY
length: 14; J: TRBJ2-5; V: TRBV27; CDR3: ASSPTGLAGQETQY
length: 13; J: TRBJ2-7; V: TRBV18; CDR3: ASSPSPLSVYEQY
length: 12; J: TRBJ2-2; V: TRBV28; CDR3: ASSLVTYTGELF
length: 13; J: TRBJ1-1; V: TRBV9; CDR3: ASSTRTGEDTEAF
length: 13; J: TRBJ2-1; V: TRBV6-1; CDR3: ASSGRTSGPREQF
length: 12; J: TRBJ2-1; V: TRBV6-4; CDR3: ASSSSLSLNEQF
length: 13; J: TRBJ1-5; V: TRBV15; CDR3: ATSRDGRDNQPQH
length: 11; J: TRBJ2-7; V: TRBV5-1; CDR3: ASSRDSAYEQY
length: 12; J: TRBJ1-2; V: TRBV28; CDR3: ASSAWTSNYGYT
length: 11; J: TRBJ1-1; V: TRBV29-1; CDR3: STKRGGRTEAF
length: 11; J: TRBJ2-5; V: TRBV30; CDR3: AWSGDMGKTQY
length: 12; J: TRBJ2-7; V: TRBV7-9; CDR3: ASSLRAGGYEQY
length: 15; J: TRBJ1-2; V: TRBV28; CDR3: ASSPPAGTTYPYGYT
length: 14; J: TRBJ2-3; V: TRBV9; CDR3: ASSVGQGPYTDTQY
length: 12; J: TRBJ2-2; V: TRBV2; CDR3: ASRLQGPTGELF
length: 15; J: TRBJ2-1; V: TRBV5-4; CDR3: ASSSAQTSGSNNEQF
length: 11; J: TRBJ2-7; V: TRBV5-1; CDR3: ASSSGQLGEQY
length: 13; J: TRBJ1-1; V: TRBV6-5; CDR3: ASILTTRGPTEAF
length: 13; J: TRBJ1-5; V: TRBV5-6; CDR3: ASRRSLDSNQPQH
length: 12; J: TRBJ1-5; V: TRBV30; CDR3: AWSVLHSNQPQH